This paragraph covers one T cell receptor beta chain sequence. Its specificity is unknown. Germline loops: CDR1 GTSNPN, CDR2 SVGIG (reference sequence). J was trimmed by 5 bases and V by 8 bases; bases with no gene match: 10. CDR3 length: 13 amino acids. The source of the sample is a study of OX40 agonist ivuxolimab in advanced cancers. Profiling relied on immunoSEQ multiplex PCR, and the TCRdb table lists in-frame clones only, not all of them. Among under 100,000 clones listed, around nine tenths were seen once. Study-wide results and limits: Expanded clones were, on average, more numerous in CD8+ T cells than in CD4+. Among the lowest peripheral clonal expansion occurred in 0.1-3.0 mg/kg partial responders.

The source of this sequence is an adult with an advanced solid tumor such as melanoma, head and neck, liver or kidney cancer. The source material was CD4+ or CD8+ T cells sorted from blood, sampled in a trial of the OX40 agonist ivuxolimab. This chain links TRBV30 with TRBJ2-7, with 9 bases matching TRBD1. The DNA for the CDR3 is TGTGCCGGGACCGGGACAGGGATGCACGAGCAGTACTTC. Its protein product is CAGTGTGMHEQYF.